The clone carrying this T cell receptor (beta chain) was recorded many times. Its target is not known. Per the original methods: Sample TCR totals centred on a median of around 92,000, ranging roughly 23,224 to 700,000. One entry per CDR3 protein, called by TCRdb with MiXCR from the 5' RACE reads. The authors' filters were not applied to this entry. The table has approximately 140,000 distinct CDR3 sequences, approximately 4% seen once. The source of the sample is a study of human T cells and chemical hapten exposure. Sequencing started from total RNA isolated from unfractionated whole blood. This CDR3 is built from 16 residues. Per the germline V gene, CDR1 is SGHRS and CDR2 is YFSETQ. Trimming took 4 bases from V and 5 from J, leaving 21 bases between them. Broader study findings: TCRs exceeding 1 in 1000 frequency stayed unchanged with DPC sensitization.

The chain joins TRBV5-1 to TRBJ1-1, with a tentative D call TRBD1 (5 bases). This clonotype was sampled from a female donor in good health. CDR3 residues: CASSAAFGEGETEAFF. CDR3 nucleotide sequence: TGCGCCAGCAGCGCTGCCTTCGGGGAAGGGGAAACTGAAGCTTTCTTT.